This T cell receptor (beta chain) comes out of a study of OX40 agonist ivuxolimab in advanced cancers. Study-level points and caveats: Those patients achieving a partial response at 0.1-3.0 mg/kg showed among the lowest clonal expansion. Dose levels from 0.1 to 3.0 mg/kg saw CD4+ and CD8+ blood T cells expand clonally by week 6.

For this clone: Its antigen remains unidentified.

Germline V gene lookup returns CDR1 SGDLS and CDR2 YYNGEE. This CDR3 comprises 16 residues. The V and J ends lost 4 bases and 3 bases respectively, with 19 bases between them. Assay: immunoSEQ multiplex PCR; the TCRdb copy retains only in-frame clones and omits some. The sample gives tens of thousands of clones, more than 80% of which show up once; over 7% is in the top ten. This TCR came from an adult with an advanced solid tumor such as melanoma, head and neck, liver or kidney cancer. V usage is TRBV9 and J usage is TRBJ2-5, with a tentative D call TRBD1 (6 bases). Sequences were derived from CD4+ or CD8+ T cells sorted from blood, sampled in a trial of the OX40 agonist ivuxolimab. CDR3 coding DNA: TGTGCCAGCAGCCCCCTCAGGGGAGTTTCCGAAGAGACCCAGTACTTC. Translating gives CASSPLRGVSEETQYF.